The rows below give T cell receptor beta chains drawn from one sample of a study of blood T cell repertoires in COVID-19. Profiling relied on immunoSEQ multiplex PCR, and the TCRdb table lists in-frame clones only, not all of them. The sample lists fewer than 350,000 clones; approximately 81% were seen once. The sample consisted of PBMCs or T cells enriched from blood (not recorded which). These receptors originate from a woman aged 45-59 years who had recovered from COVID-19. Both conserved end residues are part of each CDR3. Clone sizes are given selectively: once, few, many, or a class where the clone is expanded.

v_gene,len,abundance,CDR3aa
TRBV25-1,17,.,CASSGYSGTDSNQPQHF
TRBV19,13,.,CASSTGQGYAQYF
TRBV10-1,16,once,CASSLTSGRFTDTQYF
TRBV30,14,.,CAWDYRGDTDTQYF
TRBV19,14,.,CASSIRRSNEKLFF
TRBV6-1,15,.,CASSETTGYTGELFF
TRBV27,15,.,CASSLDRGSTDTQYF
TRBV28,13,.,CASSIDRGSEAFF
TRBV6-1,13,.,CASSDLANQPQHF
TRBV7-3,15,.,CASSFLAGAGNEQFF
TRBV7-9,14,.,CASSLAAGIAGAFF
TRBV30,11,few,CAWSVAYGYTF
TRBV12-5,16,.,CASGWEPGQDNQPQHF
TRBV19,13,.,CASRTSNTGELFF
TRBV10-1,16,few,CASSGGASGGEETQYF
TRBV6-5,13,.,CASSSTGGYEQYF
TRBV11-2,14,.,CASSLGQINSPLHF
TRBV6-5,14,.,CASRRQDDLSGYTF
TRBV4-1,17,.,CASSPFGGLDGTDTQYF
TRBV6-4,16,.,CASSEATGGGTDTQYF
TRBV5-4,15,.,CASSLGGQIDSPLHF
TRBV7-3,17,.,CASSPTPRGGRNTEAFF
TRBV11-2,14,.,CASSLDGRGSPLHF
TRBV24-1,16,.,CATSDPRQGTYNEQFF
TRBV5-1,14,once,CASSPTTTGDGYTF
TRBV4-1,17,.,CASSHHPLAGESDTQYF
TRBV4-1,13,.,CASSQESGTGQFF
TRBV19,14,.,CASSKVATLGEQYF
TRBV2,13,.,CASSSSLRQPQHF
TRBV5-4,15,.,CASSRSSGSLYEQYF
TRBV7-2,16,.,CASSIRGYPMNTEAFF
TRBV5-1,17,.,CASSPGGGITAQDTQYF
TRBV11-2,13,once,CASSLDRAGYYTF
TRBV19,13,.,CATGPGGYNEQFF
TRBV19,16,once,CASSIPGHTRADEQFF
TRBV9,16,.,CASSVAWVRGTDTQYF